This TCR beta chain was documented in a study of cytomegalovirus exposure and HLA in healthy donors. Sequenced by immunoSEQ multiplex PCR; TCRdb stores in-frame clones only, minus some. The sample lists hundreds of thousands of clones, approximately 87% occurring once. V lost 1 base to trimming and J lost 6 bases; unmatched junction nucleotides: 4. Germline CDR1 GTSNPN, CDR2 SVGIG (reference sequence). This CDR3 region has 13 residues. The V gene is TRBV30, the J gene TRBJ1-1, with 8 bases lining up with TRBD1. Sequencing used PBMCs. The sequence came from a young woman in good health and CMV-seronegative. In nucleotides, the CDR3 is TGTGCCTGGAGTGCACAGGGGGTCTCTGAAGCTTTCTTT. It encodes CAWSAQGVSEAFF.